These T cell receptor beta chains were read from a single sample in a study of T cell changes during pregnancy in multiple sclerosis. Sequenced by immunoSEQ multiplex PCR; TCRdb stores in-frame clones only, minus some. The sample carries some 57,000 clones, 90% recorded once. The source material was peripheral blood, sampled in the first trimester of pregnancy. All receptors derive from a female donor in good health, enrolled as a control in a pregnancy study. The CDR3 runs from the conserved cysteine through the conserved F or W. D genes are given only for firm matches. Clone size is given for some rows only: seen once, a few or many times, or a class if the clone is expanded.

clone size	J gene	V gene	D gene	CDR3 length	CDR3 protein	CDR3 DNA
.	TRBJ1-1	TRBV11-2	.	15	CASTYLLLGGPEAFF	TGTGCCAGCACCTACCTCCTACTAGGTGGGCCTGAAGCTTTCTTT
.	TRBJ1-2	TRBV30	TRBD1	18	CAWSISISGTGGSLGYTF	TGTGCCTGGAGTATTTCGATTTCGGGGACAGGGGGATCCCTGGGCTACACCTTC
.	TRBJ2-7	TRBV14	.	11	CASSHYYEQYF	TGTGCCAGCAGCCATTACTACGAGCAGTACTTC
.	TRBJ2-7	TRBV5-5	TRBD1	18	CASSPGTGGVLSSYEQYF	TGTGCCAGCAGCCCCGGGACAGGGGGCGTTCTCAGCTCCTACGAGCAGTACTTC
.	TRBJ2-2	TRBV27	TRBD1	15	CASRKGQENTGELFF	TGTGCCAGCAGAAAGGGACAGGAGAACACCGGGGAGCTGTTTTTT
once	TRBJ1-5	TRBV27	.	15	CASSLSGVGNQPQHF	TGTGCCAGCAGTTTATCAGGGGTAGGCAATCAGCCCCAGCATTTT
few	TRBJ1-1	TRBV4-3	.	13	CASSQSYYTEAFF	TGCGCCAGCAGCCAGTCTTATTACACTGAAGCTTTCTTT
.	TRBJ1-3	TRBV5-8	.	16	CASSLLAASSGNTIYF	TGTGCCAGCAGCTTGTTAGCAGCCTCGTCTGGAAACACCATATATTTT
.	TRBJ2-2	TRBV5-1	TRBD1	17	CASSAYRAGGNTGELFF	TGCGCCAGCAGTGCATATCGGGCAGGGGGAAATACCGGGGAGCTGTTTTTT
.	TRBJ2-2	TRBV7-2	.	15	CASRRLATNTGELFF	TGTGCCAGCAGACGACTTGCGACGAACACCGGGGAGCTGTTTTTT
few	TRBJ1-3	TRBV30	.	13	CAWSGPIGNTIYF	TGTGCCTGGAGTGGACCCATCGGGAACACCATATATTTT
.	TRBJ2-5	TRBV7-9	TRBD2	15	CASSLSGGAGETQYF	TGTGCCAGCAGCCTTAGCGGGGGGGCCGGAGAGACCCAGTACTTC
.	TRBJ1-4	TRBV4-3	.	17	CASSQVRFVGVNEKLFF	TGCGCCAGCAGCCAAGTTAGGTTCGTCGGGGTAAATGAAAAACTGTTTTTT
.	TRBJ1-2	TRBV5-8	TRBD1	18	CASSHRRRQGAKSYGYTF	TGTGCCAGCAGCCACCGAAGGAGACAGGGGGCTAAAAGCTATGGCTACACCTTC
.	TRBJ2-4	TRBV11-3	.	16	CASSLPGKLAKNIQYF	TGTGCCAGCAGCCTACCCGGGAAACTAGCCAAAAACATTCAGTACTTC
.	TRBJ2-1	TRBV5-4	.	13	CASSLDSYNEQFF	TGTGCCAGCAGCTTGGACAGTTACAATGAGCAGTTCTTC
.	TRBJ1-4	TRBV4-3	TRBD1	16	CASSQVGQGWVEKLFF	TGCGCCAGCAGCCAAGTCGGACAGGGGTGGGTCGAAAAACTGTTTTTT
.	TRBJ2-1	TRBV18	TRBD2	15	CASSPDGLVYNEQFF	TGTGCCAGCTCACCAGATGGACTAGTCTACAATGAGCAGTTCTTC
.	TRBJ2-7	TRBV10-1	.	15	CASSSLQGPSYEQYF	TGCGCCAGCAGTTCGCTACAGGGCCCCTCCTACGAGCAGTACTTC
.	TRBJ2-7	TRBV5-1	TRBD2	14	CASSPAGGQYEQYF	TGCGCCAGCAGCCCGGCGGGGGGGCAGTACGAGCAGTACTTC
.	TRBJ2-7	TRBV19	TRBD1	14	CASSIDKGAVEQYF	TGTGCCAGTAGTATAGATAAGGGGGCAGTCGAGCAGTACTTC
.	TRBJ1-5	TRBV7-9	TRBD1	14	CASSWTGRDQPQHF	TGTGCCAGCAGCTGGACAGGGCGGGATCAGCCCCAGCATTTT